This TCR beta chain was obtained from a study of cytomegalovirus exposure and HLA in healthy donors. Overall study findings and caveats: Apparent HLA restriction characterized most CMV-associated TCR beta chains in a later analysis.

About this clone itself: Its antigen is not known.

CDR1 SGHRS and CDR2 YFSETQ come from the germline V gene. V shed 5 bases, J shed 4 bases, and the junction held 10 bases outside the gene matches. CDR3 length: 15 residues. 60 Vbeta and 13 Jbeta primers were used in PCR. Libraries were prepared by immunoSEQ multiplex PCR; TCRdb keeps only in-frame clonotypes and omits some of them. The sample has some 150,000 clones, roughly four fifths seen once; the top ten hold roughly 3.4%. Sequences were obtained from PBMCs. The rearrangement joins TRBV5-1 to TRBJ1-1, with TRBD1 matching 8 bases. The receptor was derived from a man in his late teens or twenties in good health and CMV-seropositive. CDR3 in DNA: TGCGCCAGCAGTAAGATACAGGGGGTGGGCACTGAAGCTTTCTTT. Its translation is CASSKIQGVGTEAFF.